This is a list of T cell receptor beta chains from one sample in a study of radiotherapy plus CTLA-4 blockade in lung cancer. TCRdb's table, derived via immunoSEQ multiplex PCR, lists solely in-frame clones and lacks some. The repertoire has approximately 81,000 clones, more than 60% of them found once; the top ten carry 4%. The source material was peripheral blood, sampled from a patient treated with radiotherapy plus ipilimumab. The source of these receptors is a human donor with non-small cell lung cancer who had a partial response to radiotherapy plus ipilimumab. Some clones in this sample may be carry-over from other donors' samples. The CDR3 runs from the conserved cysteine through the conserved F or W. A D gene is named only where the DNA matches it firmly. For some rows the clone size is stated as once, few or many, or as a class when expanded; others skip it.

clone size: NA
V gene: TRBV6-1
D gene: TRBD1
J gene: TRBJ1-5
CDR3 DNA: TGTGCCAGCAGTGAAGCGGCAGGGACAGGGTCGAGTGCCCAGCATTTT
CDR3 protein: CASSEAAGTGSSAQHF

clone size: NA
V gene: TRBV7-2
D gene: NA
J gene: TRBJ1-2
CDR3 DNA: TGTGCCAGCAGCCCCAACAAGGAGGACTATGGCTACACCTTC
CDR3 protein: CASSPNKEDYGYTF

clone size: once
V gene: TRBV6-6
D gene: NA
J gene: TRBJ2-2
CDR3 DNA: TGTGCCGTGCGGGGAGAAGGTTATTCCGGGGAGCTGTTTTTT
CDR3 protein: CAVRGEGYSGELFF

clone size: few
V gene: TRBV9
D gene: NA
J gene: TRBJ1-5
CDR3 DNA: TGTGCCAGCAGCGTAGAGGGAGGAAGGTGGGATCAGCCCCAGCATTTT
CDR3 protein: CASSVEGGRWDQPQHF

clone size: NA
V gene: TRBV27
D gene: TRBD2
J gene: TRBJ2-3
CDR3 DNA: TGTGCCAGCAGTTTCTTAGCGAGCGGGGCGTCCAACTTAGATACGCAGTATTTT
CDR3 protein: CASSFLASGASNLDTQYF

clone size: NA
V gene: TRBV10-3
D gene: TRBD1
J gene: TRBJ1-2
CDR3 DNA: TGTGCCATCAGTGGGGTGGACAGGGATGTCGTTGGGGGCTACACCTTC
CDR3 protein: CAISGVDRDVVGGYTF

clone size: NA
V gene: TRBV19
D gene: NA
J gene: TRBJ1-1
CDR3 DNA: TGTGCCAGTAGTATAGCCCCAGGGCGCGGTCTGAACACTGAAGCTTTCTTT
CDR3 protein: CASSIAPGRGLNTEAFF

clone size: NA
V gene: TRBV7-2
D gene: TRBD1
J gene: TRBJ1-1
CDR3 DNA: TGTGCCAGCAGAATGACAGGGGTCGCTGAAGCTTTCTTT
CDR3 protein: CASRMTGVAEAFF

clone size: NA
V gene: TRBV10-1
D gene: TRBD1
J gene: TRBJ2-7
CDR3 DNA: TGCGCCAGCAGTGAGTCGGGGACAGGGCGATTCCACGAGCAGTACTTC
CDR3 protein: CASSESGTGRFHEQYF

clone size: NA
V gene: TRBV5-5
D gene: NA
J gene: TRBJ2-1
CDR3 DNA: TGTGCCAGCAGCTTGGCGTCCCGGTCCTACAATGAGCAGTTCTTC
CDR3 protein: CASSLASRSYNEQFF

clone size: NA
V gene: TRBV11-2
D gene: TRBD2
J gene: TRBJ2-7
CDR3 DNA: TGTGCCAGCAGCTTATGGCCCAACGGGGAGACTAGCGGGTACGAGCAGTACTTC
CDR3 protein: CASSLWPNGETSGYEQYF

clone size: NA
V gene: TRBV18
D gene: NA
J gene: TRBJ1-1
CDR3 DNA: TGTGCCAGCTCAGGTCTGACAGCTCTATTGAACACTGAAGCTTTCTTT
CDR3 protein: CASSGLTALLNTEAFF

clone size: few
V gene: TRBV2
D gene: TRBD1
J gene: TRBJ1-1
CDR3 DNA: TGTGCCAGCAGCTTACCAGGGGGGAACACTGAAGCTTTCTTT
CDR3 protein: CASSLPGGNTEAFF

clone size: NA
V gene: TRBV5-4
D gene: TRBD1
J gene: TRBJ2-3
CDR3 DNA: TGTGCCAGCAGTTCCGGGACAGGGCGACCAGATACGCAGTATTTT
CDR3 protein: CASSSGTGRPDTQYF

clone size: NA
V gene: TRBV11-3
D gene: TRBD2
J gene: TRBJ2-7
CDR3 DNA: TGTGCCAGCAGCTCCGGACTAGCGGGGGGACGCGAGCAGTACTTC
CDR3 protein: CASSSGLAGGREQYF

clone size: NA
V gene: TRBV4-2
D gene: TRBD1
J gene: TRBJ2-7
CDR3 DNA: TGTGCCAGCAGCCCGAGGGGACAGGGGGCCACCTACGAGCAGTACTTC
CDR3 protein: CASSPRGQGATYEQYF

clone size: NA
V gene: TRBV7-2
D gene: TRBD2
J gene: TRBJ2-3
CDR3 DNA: TGTGCCAGCAGCTTCGTCCCGGGAGGAGTAGATACGCAGTATTTT
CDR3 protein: CASSFVPGGVDTQYF

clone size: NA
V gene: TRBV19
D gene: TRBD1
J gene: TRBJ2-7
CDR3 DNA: TGTGCCAGTAGTATCGCGACAGGGGTATCCTACGAGCAGTACTTC
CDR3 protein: CASSIATGVSYEQYF

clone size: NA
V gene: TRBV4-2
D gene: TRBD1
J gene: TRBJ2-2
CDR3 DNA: TGTGCCAGCAGCCATACGGGACAGGGTGACACCGGGGAGCTGTTTTTT
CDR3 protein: CASSHTGQGDTGELFF

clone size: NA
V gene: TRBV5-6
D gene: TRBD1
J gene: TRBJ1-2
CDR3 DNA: TGTGCCAGCAGCTCGGGATGGAGGGGGCAAAGAGGCTACACCTTC
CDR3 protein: CASSSGWRGQRGYTF

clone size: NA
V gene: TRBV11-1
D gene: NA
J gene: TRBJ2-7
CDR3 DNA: TGTGCCAGCAGCTTAGGGGCCCCCTACGAGCAGTACTTC
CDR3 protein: CASSLGAPYEQYF

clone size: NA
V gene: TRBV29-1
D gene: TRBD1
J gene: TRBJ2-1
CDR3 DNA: TGCAGCATAACAGCGAGGGGGCTTGAGCAGTTCTTC
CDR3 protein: CSITARGLEQFF

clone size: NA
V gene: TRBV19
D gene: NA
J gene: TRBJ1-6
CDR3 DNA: TGTGCCAGTAGTATTCCCGGGTGGAATTCACCCCTCCACTTT
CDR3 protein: CASSIPGWNSPLHF

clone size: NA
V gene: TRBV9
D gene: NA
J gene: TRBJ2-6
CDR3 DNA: TGTGCCAGCAGCAAGCGACAGTCTGGGGCCAACGTCCTGACTTTC
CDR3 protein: CASSKRQSGANVLTF

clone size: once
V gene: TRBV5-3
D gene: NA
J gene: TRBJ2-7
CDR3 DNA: TGTGCCAGAAGCTTTTTCTCAGGGGGGTACTCCTACGAGCAGTACTTC
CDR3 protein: CARSFFSGGYSYEQYF

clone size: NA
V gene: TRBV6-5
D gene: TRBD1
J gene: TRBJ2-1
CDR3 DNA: TGTGCCAGCAGCCAAACAGGGGTCAATGAGCAGTTCTTC
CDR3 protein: CASSQTGVNEQFF

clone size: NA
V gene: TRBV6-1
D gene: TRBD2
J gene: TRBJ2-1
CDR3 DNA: TGTGCCAGCAGTGGCCTCCTAGCGGGACGAAAACTAAGCTCCTACAATGAGCAGTTCTTC
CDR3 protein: CASSGLLAGRKLSSYNEQFF

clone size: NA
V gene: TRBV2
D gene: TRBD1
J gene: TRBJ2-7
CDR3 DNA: TGTGCCAGCAGGTCCCAGGGGGCGGGCGAGCAGTACTTC
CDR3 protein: CASRSQGAGEQYF

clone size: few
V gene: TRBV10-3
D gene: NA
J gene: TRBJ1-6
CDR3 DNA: TGTGCCATCAGGAGACAGCCTAATAATTCACCCCTCCACTTT
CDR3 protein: CAIRRQPNNSPLHF

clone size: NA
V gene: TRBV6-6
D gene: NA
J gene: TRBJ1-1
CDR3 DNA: TGTGCCAGCAGGAGGGATCGGGGCACTGAAGCTTTCTTT
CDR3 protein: CASRRDRGTEAFF

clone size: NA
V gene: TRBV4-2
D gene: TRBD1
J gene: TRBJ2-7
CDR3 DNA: TGTGCCAGCAGCCAGGAAGGACAGGGAGGAAACGAGCAGTACTTC
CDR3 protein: CASSQEGQGGNEQYF

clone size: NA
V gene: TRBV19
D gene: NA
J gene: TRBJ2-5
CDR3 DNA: TGTGCCAGTAGTATAGGGGCAGCCCGGCGGGACGCCCAGTACTTC
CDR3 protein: CASSIGAARRDAQYF

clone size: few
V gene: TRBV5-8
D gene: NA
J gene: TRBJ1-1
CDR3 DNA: TGTGCCAGCAGCGCTACAGGGAACACTGAAGCTTTCTTT
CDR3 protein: CASSATGNTEAFF

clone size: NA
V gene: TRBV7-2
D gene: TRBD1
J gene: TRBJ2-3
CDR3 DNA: TGTGCCAGCAGCGCGGACAGGGGAAGCACAGATACGCAGTATTTT
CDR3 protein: CASSADRGSTDTQYF

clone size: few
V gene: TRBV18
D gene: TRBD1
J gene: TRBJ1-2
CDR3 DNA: TGTGCCAGCTCACCTGGACAGGCGAACTATGGCTACACCTTC
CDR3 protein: CASSPGQANYGYTF

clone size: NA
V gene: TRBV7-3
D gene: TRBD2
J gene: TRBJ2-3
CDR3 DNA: TGTGCCAGCAGCCCCACTAGCGGGGACGCGGATACGCAGTATTTT
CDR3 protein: CASSPTSGDADTQYF

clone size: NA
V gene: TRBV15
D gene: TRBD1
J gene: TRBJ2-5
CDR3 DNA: TGTGCCACCAGCAAAAAGATTGGGGGACAGGGGCGGGGAGAGACCCAGTACTTC
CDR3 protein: CATSKKIGGQGRGETQYF

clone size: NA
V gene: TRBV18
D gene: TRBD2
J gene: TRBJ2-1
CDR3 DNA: TGTGCCGGCTCAGCGGGGAATCGGTACAATGAGCAGTTCTTC
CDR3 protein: CAGSAGNRYNEQFF

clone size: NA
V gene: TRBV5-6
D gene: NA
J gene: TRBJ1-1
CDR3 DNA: TGTGCCAGCAGCTTCTTCACTGAAGCTTTCTTT
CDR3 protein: CASSFFTEAFF

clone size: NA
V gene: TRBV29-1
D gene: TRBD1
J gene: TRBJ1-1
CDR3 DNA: TGCAGCGTCGCCGGGACAGCGAACACTGAAGCTTTCTTT
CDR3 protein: CSVAGTANTEAFF

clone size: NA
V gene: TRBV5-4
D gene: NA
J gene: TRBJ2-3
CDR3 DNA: TGTGCCAGCAGCTCCCGGGGGGCTAGCGAATCCACAGATACGCAGTATTTT
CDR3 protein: CASSSRGASESTDTQYF

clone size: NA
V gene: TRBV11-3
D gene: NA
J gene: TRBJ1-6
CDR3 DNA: TGTGCCAGCAGCTTCCGGACACCCGATAATTCACCCCTCCACTTT
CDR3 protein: CASSFRTPDNSPLHF

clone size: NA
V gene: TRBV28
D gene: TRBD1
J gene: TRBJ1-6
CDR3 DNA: TGTGCCAGTAGTTCCATTGGGACAGGGTTTTCACCCCTCCACTTT
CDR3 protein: CASSSIGTGFSPLHF

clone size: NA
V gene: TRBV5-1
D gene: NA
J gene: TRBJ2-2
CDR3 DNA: TGCGCCAGCAGTTTCGGTACCACCGGGGAGCTGTTTTTT
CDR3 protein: CASSFGTTGELFF

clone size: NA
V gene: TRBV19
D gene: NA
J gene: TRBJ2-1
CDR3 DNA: TGTGCCAGTAGTGGATGGGGAGTATACAATGAGCAGTTCTTC
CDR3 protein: CASSGWGVYNEQFF

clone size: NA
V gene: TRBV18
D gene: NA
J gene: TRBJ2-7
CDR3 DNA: TGTGCCAGCTCACCACCAAATGAGGCGGCAGGGGCGAACGAGCAGTACTTC
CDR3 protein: CASSPPNEAAGANEQYF

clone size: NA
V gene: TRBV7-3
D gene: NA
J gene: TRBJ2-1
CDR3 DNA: TGTGCCAGCAGCCCGAGCGCTACCTACAATGAGCAGTTCTTC
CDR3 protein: CASSPSATYNEQFF

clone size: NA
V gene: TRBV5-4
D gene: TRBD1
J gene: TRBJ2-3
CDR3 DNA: TGTGCCAGCAGCCCCGGACAGGGGGCATGGGGCACAGATACGCAGTATTTT
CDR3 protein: CASSPGQGAWGTDTQYF